This T cell receptor (beta chain) emerged from a study of blood T cell repertoires in COVID-19. About the research overall: Acute-phase and convalescent COVID-19 samples originated in the United States, Italy and Spain. Sample material is recorded as cDNA or gDNA derived from T cells, B-cell-depleted T cells, or PBMCs.

Germline lookup yields CDR1 SEHNR and CDR2 FQNEAQ (reference sequence). V was cut by 5 bases and J by 2 bases, with 11 bases left in between. CDR3 length: 14 residues. Original data processing: Amplified reference gene primers provided the basis for estimating nucleated cell counts. TCRdb's copy holds only in-frame clones and misses some; the assay was immunoSEQ multiplex PCR. The V and J calls and clone size are taken from that table; D and trimming were inferred from the DNA. The sample has about 120,000 clones, roughly nine tenths seen once; the top ten hold approximately 28%. The material sequenced was peripheral blood. The origin of this receptor is a man aged 70-80 years with active or convalescent COVID-19. The chain recombines TRBV7-9 with TRBJ2-3; unclear D gene. Here the CDR3 DNA reads TGTGCCAGCAGCCGCCCAGGATTCACAGATACGCAGTATTTT. Its protein product is CASSRPGFTDTQYF.